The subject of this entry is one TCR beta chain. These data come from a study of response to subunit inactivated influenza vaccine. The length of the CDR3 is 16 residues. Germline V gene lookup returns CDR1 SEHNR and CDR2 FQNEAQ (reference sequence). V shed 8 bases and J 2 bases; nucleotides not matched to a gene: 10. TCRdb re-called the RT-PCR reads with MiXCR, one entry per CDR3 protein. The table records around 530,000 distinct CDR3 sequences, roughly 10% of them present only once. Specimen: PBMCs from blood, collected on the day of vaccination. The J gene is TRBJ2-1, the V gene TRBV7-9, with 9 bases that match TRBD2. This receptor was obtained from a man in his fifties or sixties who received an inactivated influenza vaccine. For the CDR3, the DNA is TGTGCCAGCCCGCCGGGACTAGCAGGCCCCTACAATGAGCAGTTCTTC. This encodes CASPPGLAGPYNEQFF.